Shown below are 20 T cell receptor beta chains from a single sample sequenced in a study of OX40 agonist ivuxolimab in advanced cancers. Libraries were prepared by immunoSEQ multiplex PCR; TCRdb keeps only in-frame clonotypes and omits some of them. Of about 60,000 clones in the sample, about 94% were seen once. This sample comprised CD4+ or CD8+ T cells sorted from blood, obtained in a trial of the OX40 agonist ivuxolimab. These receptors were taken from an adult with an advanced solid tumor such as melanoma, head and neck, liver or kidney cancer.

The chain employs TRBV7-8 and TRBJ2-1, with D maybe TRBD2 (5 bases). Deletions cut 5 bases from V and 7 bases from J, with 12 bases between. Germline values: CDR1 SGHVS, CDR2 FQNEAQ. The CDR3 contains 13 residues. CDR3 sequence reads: CASSLPGLNEQFF. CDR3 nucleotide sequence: TGTGCCAGCAGCCTCCCCGGACTGAATGAGCAGTTCTTC. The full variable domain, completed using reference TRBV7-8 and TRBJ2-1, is GAGVSQSPRYKVAKRGQDVALRCDPISGHVSLFWYQQALGQGPEFLTYFQNEAQLDKSGLPSDRFFAERPEGSVSTLKIQRTQQEDSAVYLCASSLPGLNEQFFGPGTRLTVL.

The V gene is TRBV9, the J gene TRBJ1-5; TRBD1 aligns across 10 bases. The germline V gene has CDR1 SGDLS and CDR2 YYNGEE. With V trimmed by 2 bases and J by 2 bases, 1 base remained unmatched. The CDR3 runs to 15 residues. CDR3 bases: TGTGCCAGCAGCGTGGGGACAGGGGGCAATCAGCCCCAGCATTTT. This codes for CASSVGTGGNQPQHF.

CDR3 DNA: TGTGCCAGCAGTGAAGTAGGGACAGGGGGCTACGAGCAGTACTTC. It translates to CASSEVGTGGYEQYF. J is TRBJ2-7 and V is TRBV2; TRBD1 aligns across 11 bases. This CDR3 spans 15 amino acids. V was clipped by 1 base and J by 3 bases; unmatched bases: 2. Germline V gives CDR1 SNHLY, CDR2 FYNNEI.

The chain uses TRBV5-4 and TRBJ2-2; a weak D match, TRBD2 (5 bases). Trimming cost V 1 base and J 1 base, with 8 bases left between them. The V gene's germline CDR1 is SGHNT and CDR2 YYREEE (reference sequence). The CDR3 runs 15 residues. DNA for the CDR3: TGTGCCAGCAGCTTGCCGACTAAGAACACCGGGGAGCTGTTTTTT. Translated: CASSLPTKNTGELFF.

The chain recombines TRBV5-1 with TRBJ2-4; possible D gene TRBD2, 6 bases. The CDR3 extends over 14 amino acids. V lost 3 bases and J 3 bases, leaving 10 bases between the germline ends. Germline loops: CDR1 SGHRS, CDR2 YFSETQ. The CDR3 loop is CASSSGVGKNIQYF. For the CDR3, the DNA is TGCGCCAGCAGCTCGGGGGTTGGCAAAAACATTCAGTACTTC.

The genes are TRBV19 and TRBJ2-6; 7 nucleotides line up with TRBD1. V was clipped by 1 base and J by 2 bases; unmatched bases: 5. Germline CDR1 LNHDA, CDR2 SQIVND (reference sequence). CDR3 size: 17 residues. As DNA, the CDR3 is TGTGCCAGTAGTATAGGACAGGGATTCCCTGGGGCCAACGTCCTGACTTTC. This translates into CASSIGQGFPGANVLTF.

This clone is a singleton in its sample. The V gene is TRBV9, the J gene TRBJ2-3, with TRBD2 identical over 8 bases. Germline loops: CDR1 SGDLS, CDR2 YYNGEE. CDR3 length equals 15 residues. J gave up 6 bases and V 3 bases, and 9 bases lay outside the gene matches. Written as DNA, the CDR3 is TGTGCCAGCAGCGCCCCGGGGGGGGGCTTCGATACGCAGTATTTT. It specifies CASSAPGGGFDTQYF.

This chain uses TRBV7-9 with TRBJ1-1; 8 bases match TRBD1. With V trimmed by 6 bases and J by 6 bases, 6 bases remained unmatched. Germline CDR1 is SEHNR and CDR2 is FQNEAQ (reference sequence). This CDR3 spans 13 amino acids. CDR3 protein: CASSPDRDPEAFF. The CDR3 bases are TGTGCCAGCAGTCCGGACAGGGACCCTGAAGCTTTCTTT.

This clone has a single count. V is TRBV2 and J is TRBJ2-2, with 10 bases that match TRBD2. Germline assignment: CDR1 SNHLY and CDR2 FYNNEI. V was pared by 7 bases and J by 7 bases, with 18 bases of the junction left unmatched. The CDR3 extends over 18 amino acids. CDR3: CASKRLGASGSQNGELFF. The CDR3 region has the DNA TGTGCCAGCAAACGTCTCGGAGCTAGCGGGAGTCAAAACGGGGAGCTGTTTTTT.

In DNA, the CDR3 is TGTGCCAGCGACACGTTAAGGTCCGAGCAGTACTTC. Encoded protein: CASDTLRSEQYF. This chain uses TRBV28 with TRBJ2-7, with D unresolved. Per the germline V gene, CDR1 is MDHEN and CDR2 is SYDVKM. Trimming cost V 8 bases and J 6 bases, with 14 bases left between them. There are 12 residues in the CDR3.

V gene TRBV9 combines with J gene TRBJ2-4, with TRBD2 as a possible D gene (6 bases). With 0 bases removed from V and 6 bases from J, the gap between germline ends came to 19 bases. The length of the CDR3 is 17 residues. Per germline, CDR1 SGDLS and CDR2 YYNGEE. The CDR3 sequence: CASSVGRVGEFRNIQYF. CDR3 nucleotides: TGTGCCAGCAGCGTAGGGAGGGTGGGAGAGTTCAGAAACATTCAGTACTTC. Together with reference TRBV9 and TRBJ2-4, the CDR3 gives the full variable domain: DSGVTQTPKHLITATGQRVTLRCSPRSGDLSVYWYQQSLDQGLQFLIQYYNGEERAKGNILERFSAQQFPDLHSELNLSSLELGDSALYFCASSVGRVGEFRNIQYFGAGTRLSVL.

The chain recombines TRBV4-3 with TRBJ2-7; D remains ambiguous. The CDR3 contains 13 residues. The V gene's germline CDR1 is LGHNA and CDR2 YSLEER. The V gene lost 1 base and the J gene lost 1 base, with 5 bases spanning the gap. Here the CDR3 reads CASSQGTSYEQYF. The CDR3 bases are TGCGCCAGCAGCCAAGGCACATCCTACGAGCAGTACTTC.

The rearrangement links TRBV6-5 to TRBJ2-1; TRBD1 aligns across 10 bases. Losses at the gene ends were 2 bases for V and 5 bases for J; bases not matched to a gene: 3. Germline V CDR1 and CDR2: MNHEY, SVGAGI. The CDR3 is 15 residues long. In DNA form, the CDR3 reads TGTGCCAGCAGTTACGGGACAGGGGTCGACAATGAGCAGTTCTTC. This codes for CASSYGTGVDNEQFF.

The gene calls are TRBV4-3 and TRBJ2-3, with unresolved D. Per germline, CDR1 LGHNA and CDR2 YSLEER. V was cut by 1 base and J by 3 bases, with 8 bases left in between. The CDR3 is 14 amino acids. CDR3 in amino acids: CASSQGSMTDTQYF. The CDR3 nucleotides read TGCGCCAGCAGCCAAGGCTCCATGACAGATACGCAGTATTTT.

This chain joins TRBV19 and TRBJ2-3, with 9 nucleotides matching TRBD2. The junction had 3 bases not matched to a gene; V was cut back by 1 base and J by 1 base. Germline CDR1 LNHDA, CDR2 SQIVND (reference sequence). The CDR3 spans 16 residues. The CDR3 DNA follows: TGTGCCAGTAGTATAGGTAGCGGGAGTGGCACAGATACGCAGTATTTT. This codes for CASSIGSGSGTDTQYF.

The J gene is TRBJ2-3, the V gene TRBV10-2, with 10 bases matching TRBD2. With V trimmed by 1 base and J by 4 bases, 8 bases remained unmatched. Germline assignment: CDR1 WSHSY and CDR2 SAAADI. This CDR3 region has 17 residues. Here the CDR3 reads CASSEWELAGFADTQYF. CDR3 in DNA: TGCGCCAGCAGTGAGTGGGAACTAGCGGGATTCGCAGATACGCAGTATTTT.

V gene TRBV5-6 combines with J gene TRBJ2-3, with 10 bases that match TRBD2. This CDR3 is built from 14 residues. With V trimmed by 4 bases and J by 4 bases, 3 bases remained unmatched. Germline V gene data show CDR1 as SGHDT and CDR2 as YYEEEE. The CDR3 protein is CASSISGRSDTQYF. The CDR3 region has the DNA TGTGCCAGCAGCATTAGCGGGAGGTCAGATACGCAGTATTTT. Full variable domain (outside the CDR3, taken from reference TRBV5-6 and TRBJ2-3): DAGVTQSPTHLIKTRGQQVTLRCSPKSGHDTVSWYQQALGQGPQFIFQYYEEEERQRGNFPDRFSGHQFPNYSSELNVNALLLGDSALYLCASSISGRSDTQYFGPGTRLTVL.

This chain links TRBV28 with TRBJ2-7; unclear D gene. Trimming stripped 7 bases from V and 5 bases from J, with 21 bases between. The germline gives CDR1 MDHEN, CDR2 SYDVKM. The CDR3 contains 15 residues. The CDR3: CASTPTSAPEDEQYF. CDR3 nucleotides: TGTGCCAGCACCCCCACTTCCGCGCCCGAGGACGAGCAGTACTTC.

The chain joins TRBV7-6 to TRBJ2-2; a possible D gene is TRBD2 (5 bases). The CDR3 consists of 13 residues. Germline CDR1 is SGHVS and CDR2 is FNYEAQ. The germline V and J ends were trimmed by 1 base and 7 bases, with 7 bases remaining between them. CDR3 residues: CASSLGRIGELFF. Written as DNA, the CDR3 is TGTGCCAGCAGCTTAGGGAGGATCGGGGAGCTGTTTTTT.

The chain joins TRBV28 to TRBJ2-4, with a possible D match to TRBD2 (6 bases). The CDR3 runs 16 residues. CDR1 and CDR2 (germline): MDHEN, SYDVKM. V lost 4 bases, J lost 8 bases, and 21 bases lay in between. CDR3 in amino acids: CASSSPGGFGGDIQYF. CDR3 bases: TGTGCCAGCAGTTCCCCAGGAGGGTTTGGAGGGGACATTCAGTACTTC.